A selection of T cell receptor beta chains follows, all from one sample in a study of blood T cells in healthy people across ages. TCRdb reanalysed the 5' RACE reads using MiXCR and keeps one entry per CDR3 protein. The sample lists about a million distinct CDR3 sequences, around 46% occurring once. Sequenced material: blood. These receptors all stem from a man between 25 and 39 years old in good health. The CDR3 runs from the conserved cysteine through the conserved F or W. A D gene is named only where the DNA matches it firmly. Size values are once, few and many counts, or a class for expanded clones, and some rows have none.

V gene: TRBV5-1; D gene: TRBD2; clone size: NA; J gene: TRBJ2-1; CDR3 DNA: TGCGCCAGCATGCAACGGGGGGGCCGGAATGAGCAGTTCTTC; CDR3 protein: CASMQRGGRNEQFF
V gene: TRBV6-5; D gene: NA; clone size: few; J gene: TRBJ2-5; CDR3 DNA: TGTGCCAGCAGTTACGGAGGGAATTCGGGGGAGACCCAGTACTTC; CDR3 protein: CASSYGGNSGETQYF
V gene: TRBV4-1; D gene: NA; clone size: few; J gene: TRBJ2-3; CDR3 DNA: TGCGCCAGCAGCCAAGATCTTAAGGACTACAGCACAGATACGCAGTATTTT; CDR3 protein: CASSQDLKDYSTDTQYF
V gene: TRBV2; D gene: NA; clone size: NA; J gene: TRBJ1-2; CDR3 DNA: TGTGCCAGCAGGACGGGACAAGTACTTGGCTACACCTTC; CDR3 protein: CASRTGQVLGYTF
V gene: TRBV7-2; D gene: NA; clone size: few; J gene: TRBJ2-1; CDR3 DNA: TGTGCCAGCAGCTTAGAGGGTCTCCGAGAGCAGTTCTTC; CDR3 protein: CASSLEGLREQFF
V gene: TRBV9; D gene: NA; clone size: few; J gene: TRBJ2-7; CDR3 DNA: TGTGCCAGCAGCGTAGCTACAGGAATCTCCTACGAGCAGTACTTC; CDR3 protein: CASSVATGISYEQYF
V gene: TRBV5-1; D gene: NA; clone size: few; J gene: TRBJ2-3; CDR3 DNA: TGCGCCAGCAGCTCACTAGATTATAGCACAGATACGCAGTATTTT; CDR3 protein: CASSSLDYSTDTQYF
V gene: TRBV10-3; D gene: TRBD1; clone size: NA; J gene: TRBJ2-5; CDR3 DNA: TGTGCCATCGGTGAGGACAGGGTAGAGACCCAGTACTTC; CDR3 protein: CAIGEDRVETQYF
V gene: TRBV20-1; D gene: NA; clone size: few; J gene: TRBJ1-2; CDR3 DNA: TGCAGTGCTAGAGAGACGGGAGGCGACTATGGCTACACCTTC; CDR3 protein: CSARETGGDYGYTF
V gene: TRBV4-2; D gene: NA; clone size: few; J gene: TRBJ2-1; CDR3 DNA: TGTGCCAGCAGCCAAGAGGTGACCTCAGGGTATGAGCAGTTCTTC; CDR3 protein: CASSQEVTSGYEQFF
V gene: TRBV3-1; D gene: NA; clone size: few; J gene: TRBJ2-2; CDR3 DNA: TGTGCCAGCAACGACGGAGGGGTCGGATTAGGCACCGGGGAGCTGTTTTTT; CDR3 protein: CASNDGGVGLGTGELFF
V gene: TRBV7-3; D gene: NA; clone size: NA; J gene: TRBJ2-1; CDR3 DNA: TGTGCCAGCAGGAAAGGACCTGACACATACAATGAGCAGTTCTTC; CDR3 protein: CASRKGPDTYNEQFF
V gene: TRBV20-1; D gene: NA; clone size: NA; J gene: TRBJ1-5; CDR3 DNA: TGCAGTGCTGGATTAGCTAAGGTGGGCAATCAGCCCCAGCATTTT; CDR3 protein: CSAGLAKVGNQPQHF
V gene: TRBV18; D gene: NA; clone size: few; J gene: TRBJ1-5; CDR3 DNA: TGTGCCAGCTCCCTGTTGAGTCTTCGAAATCAGCCCCAGCATTTT; CDR3 protein: CASSLLSLRNQPQHF
V gene: TRBV27; D gene: TRBD1; clone size: once; J gene: TRBJ2-7; CDR3 DNA: TGTGCCAGCAGTGTAGGGACAGGGTTCTACGAGCAGTACTTC; CDR3 protein: CASSVGTGFYEQYF
V gene: TRBV5-1; D gene: TRBD1; clone size: few; J gene: TRBJ1-2; CDR3 DNA: TGCGCCAGCAGCCAACAGACAGGGGGCAACTATGGCTACACCTTC; CDR3 protein: CASSQQTGGNYGYTF